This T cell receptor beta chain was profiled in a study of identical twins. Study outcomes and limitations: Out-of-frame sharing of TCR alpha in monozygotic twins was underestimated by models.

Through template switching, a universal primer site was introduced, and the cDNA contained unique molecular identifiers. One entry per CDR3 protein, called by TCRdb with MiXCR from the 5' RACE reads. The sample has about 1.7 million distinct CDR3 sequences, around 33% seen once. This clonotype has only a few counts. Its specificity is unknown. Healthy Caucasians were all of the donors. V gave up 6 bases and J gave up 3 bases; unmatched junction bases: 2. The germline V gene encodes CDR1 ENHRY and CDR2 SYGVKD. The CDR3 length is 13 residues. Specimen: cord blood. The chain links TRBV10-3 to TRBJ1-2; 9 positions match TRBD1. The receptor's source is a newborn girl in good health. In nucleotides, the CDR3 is TGTGCCATCAGAACAGGGGGCTACTATGGCTACACCTTC. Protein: CAIRTGGYYGYTF.